This T cell receptor beta chain was identified in a study of T cell changes during pregnancy in multiple sclerosis. The data were produced by immunoSEQ multiplex PCR, yet TCRdb's version contains in-frame clones alone and is incomplete. The data contain 15,000 or so clones, approximately 84% of them singletons. The material was CD8+ T cells from peripheral blood mononuclear cells, obtained in the second trimester of pregnancy. The sequence derives from a female donor in good health, enrolled as a control in a pregnancy study.

The CDR3 sequence is CASSLRLAGPYNEQFF. CDR3 in DNA: TGTGCCAGCAGCTTAAGACTAGCGGGCCCCTACAATGAGCAGTTCTTC. The rearrangement uses TRBV11-2 and TRBJ2-1, with 10 bases lining up with TRBD2. V lost 2 bases, J lost 2 bases, and 3 bases stayed unmatched. This CDR3 comprises 16 residues. CDR1 is SGHAT and CDR2 is FQNNGV in the germline V gene.